The next 22 T cell receptor beta chains were all read from a single sample in a study of regulatory T cells in long-lasting Graves disease. Arm-PCR of CDR3 regions and iRepertoire HTBI primers were used to build TCR beta libraries. TCRdb reprocessed the multiplex PCR reads via MiXCR and lists one record per CDR3 protein. The sample contains 400,000 to 500,000 distinct CDR3 sequences, 14% of which appear only once. Specified time point: newly diagnosed GD, antithyroid drugs for less than 3 months. Preparation of the TCR library used RNA extracted from PBMCs. These data were also filed under a second study, of T cells in Graves' hyperthyroidism and ophthalmopathy.

The sequencing used peripheral blood mononuclear cells (PBMCs), collected at new diagnosis, from a patient treated with antithyroid drugs. The origin of the receptors is a woman aged 45-59 years with Graves disease.

There are many counts of this clonotype. The genes are TRBV2 and TRBJ1-2; D not certain. Germline CDR1 and CDR2: SNHLY and FYNNEI. V lost 1 base and J 3 bases, leaving 12 bases between the germline ends. The length of the CDR3 is 15 residues. CDR3 coding DNA: TGTGCCAGCAGTGAAGGTTTCGCGGCCTACTATGGCTACACCTTC. Translation: CASSEGFAAYYGYTF. Complete variable domain (other parts from reference TRBV2 and TRBJ1-2): EPEVTQTPSHQVTQMGQEVILRCVPISNHLYFYWYRQILGQKVEFLVSFYNNEISEKSEIFDDQFSVERPDGSNFTLKIRSTKLEDSAMYFCASSEGFAAYYGYTFGSGTRLTVV.

In its sample, this clonotype was seen many times. V usage is TRBV7-9 and J usage is TRBJ1-1; the D gene is possibly TRBD1 (5 bases). The CDR3 has 15 amino acids. Germline-derived CDR1 and CDR2 are SEHNR and FQNEAQ (reference sequence). The V gene lost 5 bases and the J gene lost 6 bases, with 19 bases spanning the gap. The CDR3 coding sequence is TGTGCCAGCAGCCAAACGGGACTCCCATCCCCTGAAGCTTTCTTT. It yields the protein CASSQTGLPSPEAFF.

This clonotype was recorded many times. This chain uses TRBV2 with TRBJ2-1, with D tentatively TRBD2 (6 bases). The CDR3 contains 16 residues. From germline, CDR1 is SNHLY and CDR2 FYNNEI. V gave up 2 bases and J gave up 0 bases, with 11 bases separating them. The CDR3 loop reads CASSELGRDSYNEQFF. The CDR3 DNA is TGTGCCAGCAGTGAATTGGGGCGGGACTCCTACAATGAGCAGTTCTTC.

In its sample, this clonotype was seen a few times. The chain recombines TRBV19 with TRBJ2-4; D is unresolved. This CDR3 is built from 13 residues. Trimming took off 6 bases at V and 0 bases at J, with 6 bases between the two ends. Germline assignment: CDR1 LNHDA and CDR2 SQIVND (reference sequence). The CDR3 DNA follows: TGTGCCAGTAGACAGCGAGCCAAAAACATTCAGTACTTC. Translating gives CASRQRAKNIQYF.

The rearrangement links TRBV4-1 to TRBJ2-7; D not certain. The germline V gene has CDR1 MGHRA and CDR2 YSYEKL. The V and J ends lost 3 bases and 0 bases respectively, with 12 bases between them. This CDR3 contains 15 residues. CDR3 sequence (DNA): TGCGCCAGCAGCCACCCTCTGGGCAACTCCTACGAGCAGTACTTC. Its translation: CASSHPLGNSYEQYF.

A few counts support this clonotype. V usage is TRBV5-1 and J usage is TRBJ2-1; D possibly corresponds to TRBD1 (5 bases). Trimming shortened V by 4 bases and J by 5 bases, and 10 bases separated the two germline ends. The CDR3 totals 13 residues. Germline CDR1 and CDR2: SGHRS and YFSETQ. The CDR3 DNA reads TGCGCCAGCAGCGTAGGACACAACAATGAGCAGTTCTTC. It codes for CASSVGHNNEQFF.

The chain combines TRBV5-1 with TRBJ2-7; 10 bases agree with TRBD2. The V and J ends lost 4 bases and 0 bases, in that order; junction bases with no gene match: 7. Germline V gives CDR1 SGHRS, CDR2 YFSETQ. This CDR3 contains 16 residues. The CDR3 reads CASSPTSGISSYEQYF. CDR3 sequence (DNA): TGCGCCAGCAGCCCCACTAGCGGGATTTCCTCCTACGAGCAGTACTTC.

This clonotype was recorded a few times. This chain uses TRBV5-1 with TRBJ2-3; D is perhaps TRBD2 (6 bases). The CDR3 spans 12 residues. The germline gives CDR1 SGHRS, CDR2 YFSETQ. V gave up 4 bases and J gave up 11 bases, with 14 bases separating them. The CDR3 coding sequence is TGCGCCAGCAGCACCTCTAGCGTGGGGCAGTATTTT. This sequence encodes CASSTSSVGQYF.

This clonotype was seen repeatedly, ten times or more. J is TRBJ2-7 and V is TRBV2, with D perhaps assigned TRBD1 or TRBD2 (6 bases each). The CDR3 runs 14 residues. V was pared by 6 bases and J by 4 bases, with 16 bases between. Per the germline V gene, CDR1 is SNHLY and CDR2 is FYNNEI. The CDR3: CASRPGAGTYEQYF. The CDR3 nucleotides are TGTGCCAGCAGACCGGGGGCAGGGACGTACGAGCAGTACTTC.

This chain joins TRBV30 and TRBJ1-2; D perhaps matches TRBD1 (5 bases). CDR1 and CDR2 (germline): GTSNPN, SVGIG (reference sequence). Trimming cost V 1 base and J 10 bases, with 13 bases left between them. The CDR3 contains 12 residues. The chain's CDR3 is CAWSGTVGLYTF. The CDR3 DNA reads as TGTGCCTGGAGTGGGACGGTGGGGCTCTACACCTTC.

The rearrangement links TRBV7-3 to TRBJ2-7; 12 bases agree with TRBD2. After removal of 3 bases from V and 4 bases from J, the junction contained 4 bases not matched to a gene. The CDR3 is made up of 15 amino acids. Germline CDR1 reads SGHTA; CDR2 reads FQGTGA. CDR3 amino acids: CASSFGLAGRYEQYF. As DNA, the CDR3 is TGTGCCAGCAGCTTCGGACTAGCGGGGCGATACGAGCAGTACTTC.

The CDR3 loop reads CASSPQGWVETQYF. The CDR3 DNA sequence: TGTGCCAGCAGCCCCCAGGGATGGGTAGAGACCCAGTACTTC. The chain couples TRBV7-6 to TRBJ2-5; weak D call: TRBD1 (5 bases). V lost 5 bases, J lost 4 bases, and 14 bases lay in between. This CDR3 is 14 amino acids long. CDR1 SGHVS and CDR2 FNYEAQ come from the germline V gene.

There are many counts of this clonotype. V gene TRBV7-8 combines with J gene TRBJ2-5; D not certain. The germline CDR1 and CDR2 sequences are SGHVS and FQNEAQ. The CDR3 has 18 amino acids. Trimming pared 1 base from V and 1 base from J, leaving 19 bases between. In nucleotides, the CDR3 is TGTGCCAGCAGCTTAGGCGCACTCAACTGGGGTTCCCAAGAGACCCAGTACTTC. It is translated as CASSLGALNWGSQETQYF.

Ten or more counts support this clonotype. This rearrangement joins TRBV28 to TRBJ2-6; D might be TRBD1 (5 bases). V dropped 5 bases and J dropped 6 bases, with 8 bases sitting between them. Germline-derived CDR1 and CDR2 are MDHEN and SYDVKM. The CDR3 is 13 amino acids. In DNA form, the CDR3 reads TGTGCCAGCAGTGGCAGGGTGGCCAACGTCCTGACTTTC. Translation: CASSGRVANVLTF.

There are many counts of this clonotype. The chain uses TRBV12-3 or TRBV12-4 and TRBJ2-1; 9 nucleotides align to TRBD1. This CDR3 comprises 14 residues. With 8 bases clipped from V and 3 bases from J, the junction kept 5 bases outside the gene matches. The chain's CDR3 is CASGTDRGYNEQFF. CDR3 nucleotide sequence: TGTGCCAGCGGCACGGACAGGGGCTACAATGAGCAGTTCTTC.

This chain links TRBV4-1 with TRBJ2-1, with D possibly TRBD1 on 6 matching bases. From germline, CDR1 is MGHRA and CDR2 YSYEKL. The germline V and J ends were trimmed by 1 base and 6 bases, with 19 bases remaining between them. This CDR3 contains 17 residues. The CDR3 is CASSQGVWDTTINEQFF. CDR3 nucleotide sequence: TGCGCCAGCAGCCAAGGAGTTTGGGACACTACGATCAATGAGCAGTTCTTC.

The CDR3, as DNA: TGTGCCTGGAGCCGGACAGGGGGGAACACTGAAGCTTTCTTT. Protein: CAWSRTGGNTEAFF. The chain employs TRBV30 and TRBJ1-1; TRBD1 matches 10 bases. The CDR3 is made up of 14 amino acids. Germline V CDR1 and CDR2: GTSNPN, SVGIG (reference sequence). Germline trimming cut 3 bases from V and 1 base from J; bases unmatched to any gene: 2.

This clonotype has at least ten counts. The chain joins TRBV11-1 to TRBJ2-7, with D unclear. The CDR3 consists of 14 residues. In germline, CDR1 is SGHAT, CDR2 FQDESV (reference sequence). Trimming removed 5 bases at V and 0 bases at J, with 11 bases between. The CDR3 DNA sequence: TGTGCCAGCAGCCTCGGGTCCGACTCCTACGAGCAGTACTTC. Translated: CASSLGSDSYEQYF. The full variable domain, rest sourced from reference TRBV11-1 and TRBJ2-7, is EAEVAQSPRYKITEKSQAVAFWCDPISGHATLYWYRQILGQGPELLVQFQDESVVDDSQLPKDRFSAERLKGVDSTLKIQPAELGDSAMYLCASSLGSDSYEQYFGPGTRLTVT.

In its sample, this clonotype was seen many times. The chain recombines TRBV20-1 with TRBJ2-7, with TRBD1 matching 7 bases. The CDR3 spans 16 residues. The V and J ends lost 2 bases and 7 bases, in that order; junction bases with no gene match: 17. Germline-derived CDR1 and CDR2 are DFQATT and SNEGSKA (reference sequence). The CDR3 sequence is CSARQPSLDARGEQYF. The CDR3 DNA sequence: TGCAGTGCTAGACAGCCCTCCCTAGATGCCAGGGGGGAGCAGTACTTC.

This chain connects TRBV6-2 or TRBV6-3 to TRBJ1-2; D is unresolved. CDR1 and CDR2 (germline): MNHEY, SVGEGT. The CDR3 consists of 14 residues. V was pared by 5 bases and J by 4 bases, with 14 bases between. The CDR3 DNA reads TGTGCCAGCAGTGAAGGCGTGGGTTCCTATGGCTACACCTTC. Translating gives CASSEGVGSYGYTF.

This chain connects TRBV19 to TRBJ2-3; TRBD1 agrees at 9 bases. Germline trimming cut 4 bases from V and 6 bases from J; bases unmatched to any gene: 8. Per the germline V gene, CDR1 is LNHDA and CDR2 is SQIVND (reference sequence). The CDR3 has 15 residues. The CDR3 DNA sequence: TGTGCCAGTAGTACAACGGGACAGGGTATGGATACGCAGTATTTT. This codes for CASSTTGQGMDTQYF.

This clonotype appeared many times. This sequence joins TRBV7-8 and TRBJ2-1; 15 positions match TRBD2. CDR3 length: 17 residues. Germline V lookup: CDR1 SGHVS, CDR2 FQNEAQ. V was pared by 5 bases and J by 5 bases, with 7 bases of the junction left unmatched. This CDR3 reads CASSPPWTSGRDNEQFF. The CDR3 DNA reads TGTGCCAGCAGCCCCCCCTGGACTAGCGGGAGGGACAATGAGCAGTTCTTC.